These T cell receptor beta chains were read from a single sample in a study of T cells in Graves' hyperthyroidism and ophthalmopathy. TCRdb called the multiplex PCR reads again in MiXCR, with one record for every CDR3 protein. The table lists about 420,000 distinct CDR3 sequences, roughly 14% of them singletons. Sequencing was performed on blood. The origin of the receptors is a woman under 30 with Graves' hyperthyroidism. CDR3s include the opening cysteine and the closing phenylalanine or tryptophan. A D gene is named only where the DNA matches it firmly. Clone sizes are given selectively: once, few, many, or a class where the clone is expanded.

.	TRBV6-2/TRBV6-3	many	TRBJ2-1	TGTGCCAGCAGTGCGGGCGGGAAGAATGAGCAGTTCTTC	CASSAGGKNEQFF
.	TRBV28	once	TRBJ2-1	TGTGCCAGCACCAAGTTCGGGGCAAATGAGCAGTTCTTC	CASTKFGANEQFF
TRBD1	TRBV5-5	.	TRBJ2-5	TGTGCCAGCAGCCGATGGGACAGAGGGGAGACCCAGTACTTC	CASSRWDRGETQYF
TRBD2	TRBV12-3/TRBV12-4	many	TRBJ2-7	TGTGCCAGCACCCTAGAAGCGGGGGAGTCCTACGAGCAGTACTTC	CASTLEAGESYEQYF
.	TRBV28	many	TRBJ2-3	TGTGCCAGCAGTTTGATCGGAGACAGGAGCACAGATACGCAGTATTTT	CASSLIGDRSTDTQYF
TRBD2	TRBV20-1	many	TRBJ2-3	TGCAGTGCTAGAGATTCGGCTAGCGGGACAGATACGCAGTATTTT	CSARDSASGTDTQYF
TRBD2	TRBV13	many	TRBJ2-1	TGTGCCAGCAGCCCCGCCGGGACTAGCGGGGGTCACAATGAGCAGTTCTTC	CASSPAGTSGGHNEQFF
TRBD2	TRBV7-9	many	TRBJ2-7	TGTGCCAGCAGCGCCGGGACTAGCGGGAGGAGAAACGAGCAGTACTTC	CASSAGTSGRRNEQYF
TRBD2	TRBV28	many	TRBJ2-3	TGTGCCAGCAGTAACAGCGGGGGGGGCATAGATACGCAGTATTTT	CASSNSGGGIDTQYF
TRBD1	TRBV2	many	TRBJ2-7	TGTGCCAGCAGAGCCAGGACAGGGCCCTACGAGCAGTACTTC	CASRARTGPYEQYF
.	TRBV2	many	TRBJ2-1	TGTGCCAGCAAGCTGCAGGGAGGCTCCTACAATGAGCAGTTCTTC	CASKLQGGSYNEQFF
.	TRBV20-1	many	TRBJ1-1	TGCAGTGCTCGAATAAACACTGAAGCTTTCTTT	CSARINTEAFF
.	TRBV7-2	many	TRBJ1-1	TGTGCCAGCAGCTTAGGAGGCGGTATAGGAGCTTTCTTT	CASSLGGGIGAFF
.	TRBV12-3/TRBV12-4	.	TRBJ2-5	TGTGCCAGCAGTTTAACGACGGAGACCCTGTACTTC	CASSLTTETLYF
TRBD1	TRBV4-1	.	TRBJ2-1	TGCGCCAGCAGCCATATTAAGGGACAGGGGGAATACAATGAGCAGTTCTTC	CASSHIKGQGEYNEQFF
TRBD1	TRBV2	few	TRBJ1-2	TGTGCCAGCAGTGAGGACAGGCCTAACTATGGCTACACCTTC	CASSEDRPNYGYTF
.	TRBV15	few	TRBJ1-5	TGTGCCACCAGCAGATTGCCCAGGGATCAGCCCCAGCATTTT	CATSRLPRDQPQHF
.	TRBV18	many	TRBJ2-3	TGTGCCAGCTCAGTACGGCTGGCAGTAAGCACAGATACGCAGTATTTT	CASSVRLAVSTDTQYF
.	TRBV16	.	TRBJ1-1	TGTGCCAGCAGCCAGCAACCCGGAGGCGGCACTGAAGCTTTCTTT	CASSQQPGGGTEAFF
.	TRBV19	few	TRBJ2-7	TGTGCCTCAAAAGAGGGGGGGACAGGAGCCTACGAGCAGTACTTC	CASKEGGTGAYEQYF
TRBD2	TRBV5-4	many	TRBJ2-1	TGTGCCAGCAGCGGGGGGACTAGCGGCCCTTACAATGAGCAGTTCTTC	CASSGGTSGPYNEQFF
.	TRBV6-1	.	TRBJ2-5	TGTGCCAGCACCCCCCTCGCGGGGTGGGGAGAGGCCCAGTACTTC	CASTPLAGWGEAQYF
.	TRBV7-3	many	TRBJ1-1	TGTGCCAGCAGCTTCGGGACGGCCCTGAGCACTGAAGCTTTCTTT	CASSFGTALSTEAFF
.	TRBV5-1	.	TRBJ2-2	TGCGCCAGCAGCTTACTACAAGACTGGCGTAGGGACACCGGGGAGCTGTTTTTT	CASSLLQDWRRDTGELFF
.	TRBV20-1	many	TRBJ1-1	TGCAGTGCCTACACAAGTGTGGGCCATGAAGCTTTCTTT	CSAYTSVGHEAFF
.	TRBV7-3	many	TRBJ1-1	TGTGCCAGCAGCTTAACTCGGGGGGAGAACACTGAAGCTTTCTTT	CASSLTRGENTEAFF
.	TRBV7-2	many	TRBJ2-3	TGTGCCAGCAGCTTAGCGGGGGGCCGCGGAGATACGCAGTATTTT	CASSLAGGRGDTQYF
TRBD2	TRBV20-1	many	TRBJ2-3	TGCAGTGCGCCCCTAGCGGGAGGATGGGATACGCAGTATTTT	CSAPLAGGWDTQYF
.	TRBV20-1	many	TRBJ1-5	TGCAGTGCTAGGAGCAGGGTGGTTGGGAGTCAGCCCCAGCATTTT	CSARSRVVGSQPQHF
.	TRBV6-2/TRBV6-3	many	TRBJ1-1	TGTGCCAGCACCTCTTTGGAGGCAATATGGTGGACTGAAGCTTTCTTT	CASTSLEAIWWTEAFF
.	TRBV6-1	.	TRBJ1-5	TGTGCCAGCAGTAATGGGATTTATAGCAATCAGCCCCAGCATTTT	CASSNGIYSNQPQHF
TRBD1	TRBV19	few	TRBJ1-2	TGTGCCAGTTTAGGTGGACAGGGAGATGGCTACACCTTC	CASLGGQGDGYTF